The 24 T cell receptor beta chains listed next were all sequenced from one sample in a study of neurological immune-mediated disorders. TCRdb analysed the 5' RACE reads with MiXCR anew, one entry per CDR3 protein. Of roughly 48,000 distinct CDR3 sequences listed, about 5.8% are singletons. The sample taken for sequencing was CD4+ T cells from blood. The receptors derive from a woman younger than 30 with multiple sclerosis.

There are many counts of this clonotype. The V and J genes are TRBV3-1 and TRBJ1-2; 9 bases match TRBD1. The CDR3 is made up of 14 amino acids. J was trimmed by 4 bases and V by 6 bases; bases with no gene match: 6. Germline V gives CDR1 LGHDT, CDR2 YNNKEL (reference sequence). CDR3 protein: CASRNRGRAYGYTF. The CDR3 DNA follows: TGTGCCAGCAGAAACAGGGGGCGGGCCTATGGCTACACCTTC.

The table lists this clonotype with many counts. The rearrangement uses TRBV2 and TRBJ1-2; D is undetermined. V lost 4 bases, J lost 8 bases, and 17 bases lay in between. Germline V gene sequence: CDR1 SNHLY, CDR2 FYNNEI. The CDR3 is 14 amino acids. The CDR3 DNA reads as TGTGCCAGCAGTGTAGGGTTGAGTCGACGGGGCTACACCTTC. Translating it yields CASSVGLSRRGYTF.

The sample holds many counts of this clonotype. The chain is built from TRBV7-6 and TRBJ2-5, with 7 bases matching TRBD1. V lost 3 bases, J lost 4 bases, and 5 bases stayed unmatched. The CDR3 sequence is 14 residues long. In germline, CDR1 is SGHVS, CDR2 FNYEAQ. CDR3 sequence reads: CASSFARGSETQYF. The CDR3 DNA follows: TGTGCCAGCAGCTTCGCCAGGGGGTCAGAGACCCAGTACTTC.

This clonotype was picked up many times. In DNA form, the CDR3 reads TGTGCCAGCAGTTTCAGGGGAGGGTATCAGCCCCAGCATTTT. It translates to CASSFRGGYQPQHF. V usage is TRBV27 and J usage is TRBJ1-5, with D maybe TRBD1 (6 bases). The CDR3 spans 14 residues. CDR1 MNHEY and CDR2 SMNVEV come from the germline V gene (reference sequence). V lost 3 bases and J lost 5, with 11 bases in between.

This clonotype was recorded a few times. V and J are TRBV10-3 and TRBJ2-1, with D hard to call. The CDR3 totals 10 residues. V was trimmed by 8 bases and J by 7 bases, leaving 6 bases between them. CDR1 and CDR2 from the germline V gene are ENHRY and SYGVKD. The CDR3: CAIGGNEQFF. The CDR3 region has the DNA TGTGCCATCGGCGGAAATGAGCAGTTCTTC.

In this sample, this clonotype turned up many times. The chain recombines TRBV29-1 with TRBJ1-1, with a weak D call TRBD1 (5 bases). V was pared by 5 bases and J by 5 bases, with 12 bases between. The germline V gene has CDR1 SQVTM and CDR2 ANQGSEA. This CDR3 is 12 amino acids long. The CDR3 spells CSVLRDWTEAFF. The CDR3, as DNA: TGCAGCGTTCTCAGGGATTGGACTGAAGCTTTCTTT.

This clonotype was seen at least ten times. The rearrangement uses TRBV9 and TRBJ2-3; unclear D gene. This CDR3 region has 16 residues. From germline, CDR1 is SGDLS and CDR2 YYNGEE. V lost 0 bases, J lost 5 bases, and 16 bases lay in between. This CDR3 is CASSVGPAPMQDTQYF. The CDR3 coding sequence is TGTGCCAGCAGCGTAGGGCCAGCCCCCATGCAAGATACGCAGTATTTT. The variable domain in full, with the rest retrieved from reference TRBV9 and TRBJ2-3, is DSGVTQTPKHLITATGQRVTLRCSPRSGDLSVYWYQQSLDQGLQFLIQYYNGEERAKGNILERFSAQQFPDLHSELNLSSLELGDSALYFCASSVGPAPMQDTQYFGPGTRLTVL.

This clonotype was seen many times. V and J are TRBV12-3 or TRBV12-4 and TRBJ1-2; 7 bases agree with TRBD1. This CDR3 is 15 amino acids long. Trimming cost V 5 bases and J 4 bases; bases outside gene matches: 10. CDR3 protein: CASSREGRGAYGYTF. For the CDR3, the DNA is TGTGCCAGCAGTCGAGAGGGCAGGGGGGCCTATGGCTACACCTTC.

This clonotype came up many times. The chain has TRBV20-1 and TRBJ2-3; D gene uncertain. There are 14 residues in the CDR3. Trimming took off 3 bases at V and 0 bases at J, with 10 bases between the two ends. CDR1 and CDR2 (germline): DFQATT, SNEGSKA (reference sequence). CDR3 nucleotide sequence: TGCAGTGCTAGTTACGACGGTAGCACAGATACGCAGTATTTT. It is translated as CSASYDGSTDTQYF.

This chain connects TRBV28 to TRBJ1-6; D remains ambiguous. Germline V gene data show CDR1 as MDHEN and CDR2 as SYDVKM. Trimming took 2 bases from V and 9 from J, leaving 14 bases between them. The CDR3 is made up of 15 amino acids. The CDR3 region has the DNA TGTGCCAGCAGTTTAACTGGACTGGAGACTTCACCCCTCCACTTT. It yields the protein CASSLTGLETSPLHF.

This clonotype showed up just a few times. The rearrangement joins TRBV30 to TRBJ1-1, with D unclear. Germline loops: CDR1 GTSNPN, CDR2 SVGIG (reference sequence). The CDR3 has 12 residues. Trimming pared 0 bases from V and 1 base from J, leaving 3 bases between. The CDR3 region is CAWSVWNTEAFF. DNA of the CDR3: TGTGCCTGGAGTGTTTGGAACACTGAAGCTTTCTTT.

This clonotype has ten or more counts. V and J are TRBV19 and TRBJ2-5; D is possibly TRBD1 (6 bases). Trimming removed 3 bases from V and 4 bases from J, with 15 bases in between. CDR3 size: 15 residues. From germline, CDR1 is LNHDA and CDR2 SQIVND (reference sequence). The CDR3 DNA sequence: TGTGCCAGTAGTATCCCAGGGGTTGGGGCAGAGACCCAGTACTTC. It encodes CASSIPGVGAETQYF.

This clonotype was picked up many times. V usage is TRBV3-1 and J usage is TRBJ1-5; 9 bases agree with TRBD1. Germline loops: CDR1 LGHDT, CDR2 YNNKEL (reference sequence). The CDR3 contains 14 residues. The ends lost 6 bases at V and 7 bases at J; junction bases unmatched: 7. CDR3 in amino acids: CASSPTGGGQPQHF. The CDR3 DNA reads TGTGCCAGCAGTCCTACAGGGGGCGGACAGCCCCAGCATTTT.

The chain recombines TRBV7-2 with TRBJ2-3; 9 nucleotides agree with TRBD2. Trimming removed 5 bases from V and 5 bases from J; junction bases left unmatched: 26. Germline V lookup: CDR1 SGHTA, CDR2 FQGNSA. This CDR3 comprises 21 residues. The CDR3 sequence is CASSPSLGLLAGMPPRDTQYF. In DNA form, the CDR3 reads TGTGCCAGCAGCCCCTCACTGGGTCTCCTAGCGGGAATGCCCCCCAGAGATACGCAGTATTTT.

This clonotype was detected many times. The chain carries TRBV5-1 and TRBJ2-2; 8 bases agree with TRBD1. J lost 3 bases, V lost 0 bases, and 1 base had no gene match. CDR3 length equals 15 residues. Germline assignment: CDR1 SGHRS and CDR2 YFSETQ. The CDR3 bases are TGCGCCAGCAGCTTGGACAGGGGGGACACCGGGGAGCTGTTTTTT. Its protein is CASSLDRGDTGELFF.

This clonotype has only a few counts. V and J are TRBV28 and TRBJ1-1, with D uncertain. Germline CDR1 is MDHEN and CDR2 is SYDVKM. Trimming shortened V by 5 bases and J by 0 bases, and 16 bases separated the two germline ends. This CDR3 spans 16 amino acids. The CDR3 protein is CASSVTRRLMNTEAFF. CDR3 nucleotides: TGTGCCAGCAGTGTAACCCGACGGCTCATGAACACTGAAGCTTTCTTT. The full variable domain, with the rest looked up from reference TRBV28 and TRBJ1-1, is DVKVTQSSRYLVKRTGEKVFLECVQDMDHENMFWYRQDPGLGLRLIYFSYDVKMKEKGDIPEGYSVSREKKERFSLILESASTNQTSMYLCASSVTRRLMNTEAFFGQGTRLTVV.

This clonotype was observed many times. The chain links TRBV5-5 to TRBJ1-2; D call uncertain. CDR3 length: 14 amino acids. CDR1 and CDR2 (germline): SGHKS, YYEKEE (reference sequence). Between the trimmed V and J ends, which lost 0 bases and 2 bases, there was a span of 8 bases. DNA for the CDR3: TGTGCCAGCAGCTTGGCCGTCGGAAACTATGGCTACACCTTC. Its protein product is CASSLAVGNYGYTF.

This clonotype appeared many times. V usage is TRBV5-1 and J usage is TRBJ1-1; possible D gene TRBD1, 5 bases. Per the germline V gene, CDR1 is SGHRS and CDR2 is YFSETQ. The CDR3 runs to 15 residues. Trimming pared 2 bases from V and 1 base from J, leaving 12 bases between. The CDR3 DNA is TGCGCCAGCAGCTTATTTGGACATGCGAACACTGAAGCTTTCTTT. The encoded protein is CASSLFGHANTEAFF.

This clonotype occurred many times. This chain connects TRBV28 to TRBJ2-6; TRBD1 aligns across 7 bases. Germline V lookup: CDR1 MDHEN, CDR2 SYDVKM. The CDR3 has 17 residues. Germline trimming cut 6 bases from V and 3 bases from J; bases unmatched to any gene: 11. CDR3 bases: TGTGCCAGCAGCTCACCGACAGGGTCATATGGGGCCAACGTCCTGACTTTC. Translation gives CASSSPTGSYGANVLTF.

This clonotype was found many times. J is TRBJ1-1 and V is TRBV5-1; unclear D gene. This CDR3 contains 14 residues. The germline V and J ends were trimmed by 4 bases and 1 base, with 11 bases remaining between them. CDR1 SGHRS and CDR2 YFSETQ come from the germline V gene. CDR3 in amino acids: CASSHIAGNTEAFF. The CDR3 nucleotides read TGCGCCAGCAGCCATATAGCTGGGAACACTGAAGCTTTCTTT.

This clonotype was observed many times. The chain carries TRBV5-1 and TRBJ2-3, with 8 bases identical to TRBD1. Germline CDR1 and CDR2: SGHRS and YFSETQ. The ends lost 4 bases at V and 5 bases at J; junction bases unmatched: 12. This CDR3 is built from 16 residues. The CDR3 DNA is TGCGCCAGCAGCCCCCGCCCAGGGGGCATCGAAGATACGCAGTATTTT. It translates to CASSPRPGGIEDTQYF.

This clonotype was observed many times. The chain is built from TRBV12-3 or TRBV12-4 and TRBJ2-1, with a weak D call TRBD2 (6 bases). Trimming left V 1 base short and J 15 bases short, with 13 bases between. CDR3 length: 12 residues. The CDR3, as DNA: TGTGCCAGCAGTTTAGAGCGGGCAGGGTTGTTCTTC. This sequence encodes CASSLERAGLFF.

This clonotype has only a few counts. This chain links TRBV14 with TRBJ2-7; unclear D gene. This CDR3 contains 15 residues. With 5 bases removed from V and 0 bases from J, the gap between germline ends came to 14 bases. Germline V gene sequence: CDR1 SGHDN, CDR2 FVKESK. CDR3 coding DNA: TGTGCCAGCAGCTCCGACGCCCTGAGCTCCTACGAGCAGTACTTC. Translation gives CASSSDALSSYEQYF.

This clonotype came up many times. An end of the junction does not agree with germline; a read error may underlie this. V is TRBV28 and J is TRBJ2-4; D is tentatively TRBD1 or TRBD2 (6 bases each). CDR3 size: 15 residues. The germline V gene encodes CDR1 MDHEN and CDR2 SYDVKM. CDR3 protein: CASSLSLTGGGGHSF. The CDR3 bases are TGTGCCAGCAGTTTATCCCTGACCGGGGGCGGCGGGCATTCTTTC.